This T cell receptor beta chain was recorded in a study of T-cell reconstitution after alpha-beta-depleted transplantation in children. CDR1 is SGHKS, CDR2 YYEKEE, per germline (reference sequence). The CDR3 loop spans 17 amino acids. For this clonotype: A single base separates this from a much larger clone, so it may be a read error.

Unique molecular identifiers were built into the TCRbeta library. From the PCR reads, TCRdb called clonotypes with MiXCR, one entry per CDR3 protein. The sample lists about 150,000 distinct CDR3 sequences; roughly 11% were seen once. Sequencing used PBMCs, obtained before TCRalphabeta/CD19-depleted stem cell transplant. The receptor was isolated from a boy younger than 10 with acute myeloid leukemia, due to receive a stem cell transplant. The chain recombines TRBV5-5 with TRBJ2-1, with D possibly TRBD1 on 6 matching bases. CDR3 DNA: TGTGTCAGCAGCTCAGGGTTTGGCAGGGGCGCGAGGAATGAGCAGTTCTTC. It yields the protein CVSSSGFGRGARNEQFF. The variable domain in full, with the rest retrieved from reference TRBV5-5 and TRBJ2-1, is DAGVTQSPTHLIKTRGQQVTLRCSPISGHKSVSWYQQVLGQGPQFIFQYYEKEERGRGNFPDRFSARQFPNYSSELNVNALLLGDSALYLCVSSSGFGRGARNEQFFGPGTRLTVL.